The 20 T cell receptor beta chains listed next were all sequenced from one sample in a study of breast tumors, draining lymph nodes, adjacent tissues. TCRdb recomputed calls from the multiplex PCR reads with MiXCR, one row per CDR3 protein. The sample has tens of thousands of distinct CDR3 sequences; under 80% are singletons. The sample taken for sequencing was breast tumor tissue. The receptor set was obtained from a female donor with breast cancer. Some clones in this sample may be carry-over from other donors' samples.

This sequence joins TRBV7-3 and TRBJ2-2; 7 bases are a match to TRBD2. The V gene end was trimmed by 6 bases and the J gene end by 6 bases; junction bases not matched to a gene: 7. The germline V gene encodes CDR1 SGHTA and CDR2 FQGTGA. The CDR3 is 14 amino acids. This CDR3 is CASRTGTTSGELFF. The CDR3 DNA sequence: TGTGCCAGCAGAACCGGGACTACCTCCGGGGAGCTGTTTTTT.

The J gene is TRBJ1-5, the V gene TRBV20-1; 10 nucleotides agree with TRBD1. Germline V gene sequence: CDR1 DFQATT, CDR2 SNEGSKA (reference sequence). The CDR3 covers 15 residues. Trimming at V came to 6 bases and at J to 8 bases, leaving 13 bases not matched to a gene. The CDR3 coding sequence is TGCAGTGCAGCCGCGGGACAGGGGCCGTCAGAGCCCCAGCATTTT. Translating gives CSAAAGQGPSEPQHF.

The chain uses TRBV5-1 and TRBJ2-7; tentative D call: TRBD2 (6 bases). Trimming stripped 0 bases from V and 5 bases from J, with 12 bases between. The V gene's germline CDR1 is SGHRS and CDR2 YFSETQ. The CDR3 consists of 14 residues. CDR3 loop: CASSLVGGIDEQYF. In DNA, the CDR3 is TGCGCCAGCAGCTTGGTGGGCGGGATAGACGAGCAGTACTTC.

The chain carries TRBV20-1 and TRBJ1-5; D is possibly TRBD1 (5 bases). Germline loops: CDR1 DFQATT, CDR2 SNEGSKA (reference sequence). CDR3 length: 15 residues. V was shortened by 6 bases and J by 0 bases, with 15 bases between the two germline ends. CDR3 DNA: TGCAGTGCCTCCTGGGTCAGGGATAGCAATCAGCCCCAGCATTTT. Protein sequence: CSASWVRDSNQPQHF.

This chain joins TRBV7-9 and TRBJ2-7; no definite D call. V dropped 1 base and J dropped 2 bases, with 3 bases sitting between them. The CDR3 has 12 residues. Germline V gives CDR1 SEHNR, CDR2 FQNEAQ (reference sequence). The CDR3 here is CASSLVTYEQYF. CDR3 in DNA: TGTGCCAGCAGCTTAGTCACCTACGAGCAGTACTTC. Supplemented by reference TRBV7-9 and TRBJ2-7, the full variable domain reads DTGVSQNPRHKITKRGQNVTFRCDPISEHNRLYWYRQTLGQGPEFLTYFQNEAQLEKSRLLSDRFSAERPKGSFSTLEIQRTEQGDSAMYLCASSLVTYEQYFGPGTRLTVT.

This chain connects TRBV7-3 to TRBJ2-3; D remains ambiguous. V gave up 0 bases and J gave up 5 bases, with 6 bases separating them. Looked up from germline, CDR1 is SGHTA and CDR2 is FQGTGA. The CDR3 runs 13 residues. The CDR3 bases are TGTGCCAGCAGCTTAACAGAACTAGATACGCAGTATTTT. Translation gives CASSLTELDTQYF.

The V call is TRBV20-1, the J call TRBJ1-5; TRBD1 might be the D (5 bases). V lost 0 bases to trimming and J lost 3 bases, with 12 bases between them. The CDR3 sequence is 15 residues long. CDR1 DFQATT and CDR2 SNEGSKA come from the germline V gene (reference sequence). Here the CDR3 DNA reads TGCAGTGCTAGAGATGGGGCAGGGAACAATCAGCCCCAGCATTTT. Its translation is CSARDGAGNNQPQHF.

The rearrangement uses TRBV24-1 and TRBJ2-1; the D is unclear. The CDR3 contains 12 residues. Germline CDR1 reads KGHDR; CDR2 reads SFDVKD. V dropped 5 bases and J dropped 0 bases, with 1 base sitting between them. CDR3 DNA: TGTGCCACCAGTGTCTCCTACAATGAGCAGTTCTTC. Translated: CATSVSYNEQFF.

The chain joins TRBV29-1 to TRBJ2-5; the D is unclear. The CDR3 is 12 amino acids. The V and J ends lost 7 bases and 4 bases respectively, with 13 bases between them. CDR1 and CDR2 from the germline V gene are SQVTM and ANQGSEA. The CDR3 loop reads CSALTVGETQYF. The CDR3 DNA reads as TGCAGCGCGCTGACGGTTGGAGAGACCCAGTACTTC.

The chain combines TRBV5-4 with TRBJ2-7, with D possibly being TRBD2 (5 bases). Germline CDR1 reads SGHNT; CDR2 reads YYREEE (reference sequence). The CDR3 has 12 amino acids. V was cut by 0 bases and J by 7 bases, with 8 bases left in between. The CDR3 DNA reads TGTGCCAGCAGCTTGGGGAGGTGGGAGCAGTACTTC. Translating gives CASSLGRWEQYF.

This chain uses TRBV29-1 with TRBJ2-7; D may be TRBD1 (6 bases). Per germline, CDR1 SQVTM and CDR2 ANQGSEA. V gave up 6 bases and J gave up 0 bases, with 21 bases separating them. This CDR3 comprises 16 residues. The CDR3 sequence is CSVELPDRSDSYEQYF. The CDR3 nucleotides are TGCAGCGTCGAACTTCCCGACAGGTCTGACTCCTACGAGCAGTACTTC.

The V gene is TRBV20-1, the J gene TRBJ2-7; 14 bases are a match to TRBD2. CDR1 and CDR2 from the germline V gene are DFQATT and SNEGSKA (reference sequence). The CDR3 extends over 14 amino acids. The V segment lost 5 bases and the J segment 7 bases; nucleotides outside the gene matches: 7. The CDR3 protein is CSASGLAGGREQYF. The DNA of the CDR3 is TGCAGTGCTTCAGGACTAGCGGGGGGTCGGGAGCAGTACTTC.

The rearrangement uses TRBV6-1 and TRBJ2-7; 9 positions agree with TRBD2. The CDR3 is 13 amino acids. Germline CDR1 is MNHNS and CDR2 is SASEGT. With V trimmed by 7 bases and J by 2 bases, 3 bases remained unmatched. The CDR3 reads CASMASGAYEQYV. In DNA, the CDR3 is TGTGCCAGCATGGCTAGCGGGGCCTACGAGCAGTACGTC.

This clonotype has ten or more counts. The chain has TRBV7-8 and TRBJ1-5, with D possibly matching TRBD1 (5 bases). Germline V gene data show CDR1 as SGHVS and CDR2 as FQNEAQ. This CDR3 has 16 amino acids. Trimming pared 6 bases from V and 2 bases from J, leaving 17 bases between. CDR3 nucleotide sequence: TGTGCCAGCAGTCGGGGCTGGGGGGATGGCAATCAGCCCCAGCATTTT. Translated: CASSRGWGDGNQPQHF.

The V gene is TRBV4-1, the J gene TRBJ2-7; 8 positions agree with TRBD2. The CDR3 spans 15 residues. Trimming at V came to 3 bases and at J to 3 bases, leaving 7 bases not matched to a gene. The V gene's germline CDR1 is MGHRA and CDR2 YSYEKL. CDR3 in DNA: TGCGCCAGCAGCCATGATCGAGCGGGAGACTACGAGCAGTACTTC. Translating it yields CASSHDRAGDYEQYF.

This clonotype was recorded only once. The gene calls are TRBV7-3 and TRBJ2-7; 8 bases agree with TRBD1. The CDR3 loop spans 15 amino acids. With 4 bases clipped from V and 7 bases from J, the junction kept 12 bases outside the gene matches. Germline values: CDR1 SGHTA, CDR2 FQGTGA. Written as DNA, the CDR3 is TGTGCCAGCAGCTCCCCACGGGACAGGTCGGGGGAGCAGTACTTC. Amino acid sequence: CASSSPRDRSGEQYF. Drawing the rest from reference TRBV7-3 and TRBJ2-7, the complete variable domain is GAGVSQTPSNKVTEKGKYVELRCDPISGHTALYWYRQSLGQGPEFLIYFQGTGAADDSGLPNDRFFAVRPEGSVSTLKIQRTERGDSAVYLCASSSPRDRSGEQYFGPGTRLTVT.

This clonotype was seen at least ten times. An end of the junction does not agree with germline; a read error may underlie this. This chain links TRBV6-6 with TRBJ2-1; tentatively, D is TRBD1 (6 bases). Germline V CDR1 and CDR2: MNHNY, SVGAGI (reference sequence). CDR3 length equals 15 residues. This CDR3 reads CASSHSGQFYNEQFF. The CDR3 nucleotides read TGTGCCAGCAGTCACTCCGGACAGTTCTACAATGAGCAGTTCTTC.

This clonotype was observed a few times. This CDR3 is CASSPLETTDTQYF. In DNA, the CDR3 is TGCGCCAGCAGCCCCCTGGAGACAACAGATACGCAGTATTTT. The rearrangement uses TRBV4-1 and TRBJ2-3; the D is unclear. With 4 bases removed from V and 3 bases from J, the gap between germline ends came to 11 bases. The CDR3 runs to 14 residues. CDR1 is MGHRA, CDR2 YSYEKL, per germline.

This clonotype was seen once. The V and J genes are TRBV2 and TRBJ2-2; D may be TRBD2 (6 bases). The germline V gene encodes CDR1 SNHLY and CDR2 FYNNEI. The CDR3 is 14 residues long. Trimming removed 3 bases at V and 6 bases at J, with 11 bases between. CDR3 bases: TGTGCCAGCAGTGAGGATGGAGGGGCCGGGGAGCTGTTTTTT. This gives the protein CASSEDGGAGELFF.

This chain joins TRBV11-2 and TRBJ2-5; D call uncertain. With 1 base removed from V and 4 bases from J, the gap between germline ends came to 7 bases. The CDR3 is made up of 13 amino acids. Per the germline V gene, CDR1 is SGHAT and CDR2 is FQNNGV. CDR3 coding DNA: TGTGCCAGCAGCTTAGCCCCGGTAGAGACCCAGTACTTC. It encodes CASSLAPVETQYF.